Listed here are 15 T cell receptor beta chains from one sample, sequenced in a study of T cell responses to AZD1222 COVID-19 vaccine (dated by TCRdb to about 2021). The library relied on the immunoSEQ multiplex PCR assay. Held by TCRdb, this immuneACCESS table contains in-frame sequences only and omits some clones. Under half of the omission traces to an unresolved V gene where checked; the cause of the rest is unknown. The sample table holds about 120,000 clones, of which more than 75% were seen once. 10% of the sample lies in the top ten. The sample's time point label is to be understood as: baseline before first vaccination. Sample: peripheral blood, taken on day 0 of AZD1222 vaccination. The receptors come from an adult in good health.

The chain employs TRBV5-8 and TRBJ2-7; no clear D gene. Trimming cost V 2 bases and J 6 bases, with 6 bases left between them. CDR1 is SGHTS and CDR2 is YDEGEE in the germline V gene. This CDR3 comprises 11 residues. The CDR3 spells CASSLVTEQYF. CDR3 DNA sequence: TGTGCCAGCAGCTTAGTAACCGAGCAGTACTTC.

The chain couples TRBV5-5 to TRBJ1-2; D might be TRBD1 (6 bases). This CDR3 has 16 residues. V dropped 5 bases and J dropped 4 bases, with 21 bases sitting between them. Per germline, CDR1 SGHKS and CDR2 YYEKEE (reference sequence). The DNA of the CDR3 is TGTGCCAGCAGTCCCCCGTTCAGGGGCTCCTTCTATGGCTACACCTTC. Amino acid sequence: CASSPPFRGSFYGYTF.

This clone was observed a few times. This sequence joins TRBV3-1 (or the pseudogene TRBV3-2) and TRBJ2-3; 7 nucleotides match TRBD2. The CDR3 extends over 15 amino acids. From germline, CDR1 is LGHDT and CDR2 YNNKEL (reference sequence). V lost 4 bases to trimming and J lost 2 bases; unmatched junction nucleotides: 6. CDR3 residues: CASSPLGGVTDTQYF. CDR3 nucleotides: TGTGCCAGCAGCCCTCTGGGGGGGGTCACAGATACGCAGTATTTT.

This chain uses TRBV30 with TRBJ2-7; a weak D match, TRBD2 (5 bases). This CDR3 is 14 amino acids long. Germline V gene sequence: CDR1 GTSNPN, CDR2 SVGIG (reference sequence). V gave up 2 bases and J gave up 2 bases, with 13 bases separating them. The CDR3 DNA reads as TGTGCCTGGAGTTTCAGGAGGTTTCCCTACGAGCAGTACTTC. Protein: CAWSFRRFPYEQYF.

The chain links TRBV5-5 to TRBJ1-5; D not resolved. Germline V gives CDR1 SGHKS, CDR2 YYEKEE (reference sequence). This CDR3 has 14 amino acids. V lost 1 base and J lost 0, with 5 bases in between. The chain's CDR3 is CASSLRDSNQPQHF. In DNA, the CDR3 is TGTGCCAGCAGCTTGAGAGATAGCAATCAGCCCCAGCATTTT.

This clone was recorded only once. This chain connects TRBV7-2 to TRBJ2-1; 9 nucleotides match TRBD2. This CDR3 region has 15 residues. Per the germline V gene, CDR1 is SGHTA and CDR2 is FQGNSA. Trimming cost V 8 bases and J 5 bases; bases outside gene matches: 10. CDR3: CASLDPRLADNEQFF. The CDR3 bases are TGTGCCAGCCTTGACCCGCGACTAGCGGACAATGAGCAGTTCTTC.

This clone was observed a few times. The chain has TRBV27 and TRBJ1-5; 7 bases agree with TRBD1. Trimming took 6 bases from V and 3 from J; bases not matched to a gene: 5. The germline gives CDR1 MNHEY, CDR2 SMNVEV (reference sequence). CDR3 size: 14 residues. CDR3 region: CASRGTEINQPQHF. DNA for the CDR3: TGTGCCAGCAGGGGGACAGAAATCAATCAGCCCCAGCATTTT.

The genes are TRBV2 and TRBJ1-1; TRBD1 might be the D (6 bases). Germline V gene sequence: CDR1 SNHLY, CDR2 FYNNEI. The CDR3 covers 14 residues. V was pared by 8 bases and J by 2 bases, with 15 bases between. The chain's CDR3 is CASQTLQGNTEAFF. DNA of the CDR3: TGTGCCAGCCAGACCTTACAGGGCAACACTGAAGCTTTCTTT.

This clone appeared a few times. This sequence joins TRBV5-4 and TRBJ2-2, with TRBD1 as a possible D gene (6 bases). CDR1 and CDR2 (germline): SGHNT, YYREEE (reference sequence). The CDR3 totals 14 residues. Between the trimmed V and J ends, which lost 4 bases and 5 bases, there was a span of 12 bases. CDR3 sequence (DNA): TGTGCCAGCAGCCGTACAGGGTTAACCGGGGAGCTGTTTTTT. Protein product: CASSRTGLTGELFF.

This rearrangement joins TRBV3-1 (or the pseudogene TRBV3-2) to TRBJ2-1; the D gene is possibly TRBD1 (5 bases). This CDR3 spans 15 amino acids. Germline V CDR1 and CDR2: LGHDT, YNNKEL (reference sequence). The V end was cut by 1 base, the J end by 7 bases, with 14 bases between. CDR3 nucleotides: TGTGCCAGCAGCCAAGCCGGGCAGGGTCCGAATGAGCAGTTCTTC. It translates to CASSQAGQGPNEQFF.

The J gene is TRBJ2-3, the V gene TRBV7-6; 7 nucleotides line up with TRBD2. The CDR3 contains 15 residues. The V gene end was trimmed by 2 bases and the J gene end by 1 base; junction bases not matched to a gene: 3. CDR1 and CDR2 (germline): SGHVS, FNYEAQ. This CDR3 is CASSLIAGGTDTQYF. As DNA, the CDR3 is TGTGCCAGCAGCTTAATTGCGGGGGGCACAGATACGCAGTATTTT. The complete variable domain, with remaining parts taken from reference TRBV7-6 and TRBJ2-3, reads GAGVSQSPRYKVTKRGQDVALRCDPISGHVSLYWYRQALGQGPEFLTYFNYEAQQDKSGLPNDRFSAERPEGSISTLTIQRTEQRDSAMYRCASSLIAGGTDTQYFGPGTRLTVL.

This chain links TRBV10-3 with TRBJ2-7, with TRBD1 matching over 8 bases. V gave up 8 bases and J gave up 0 bases; unmatched junction bases: 9. The CDR3 is 15 amino acids. Looked up from germline, CDR1 is ENHRY and CDR2 is SYGVKD. CDR3 nucleotides: TGTGCCATCGCGGACAGGGAATTTAGCTCCTACGAGCAGTACTTC. This gives the protein CAIADREFSSYEQYF.

The rearrangement uses TRBV19 and TRBJ2-2; TRBD1 agrees at 8 bases. The CDR3 spans 16 residues. CDR1 is LNHDA, CDR2 SQIVND, per germline (reference sequence). V gave up 2 bases and J gave up 4 bases; unmatched junction bases: 6. The CDR3: CASSINRGSVTGELFF. CDR3 sequence (DNA): TGTGCCAGTAGTATAAACAGGGGGTCGGTCACCGGGGAGCTGTTTTTT. The full variable domain, with the rest looked up from reference TRBV19 and TRBJ2-2, is DGGITQSPKYLFRKEGQNVTLSCEQNLNHDAMYWYRQDPGQGLRLIYYSQIVNDFQKGDIAEGYSVSREKKESFPLTVTSAQKNPTAFYLCASSINRGSVTGELFFGEGSRLTVL.

The CDR3 reads CASSFEGGWGTGELFF. For the CDR3, the DNA is TGTGCCAGCAGCTTCGAGGGGGGTTGGGGCACCGGGGAGCTGTTTTTT. The genes are TRBV7-2 and TRBJ2-2; D is perhaps TRBD1 or TRBD2 (6 bases each). V dropped 3 bases and J dropped 4 bases, with 15 bases sitting between them. Germline V gene sequence: CDR1 SGHTA, CDR2 FQGNSA. The CDR3 has 16 residues.

The CDR3 coding sequence is TGCGCCAGCTCTCCCCACTCGCCTAGTAAAGAGACCCAGTACTTC. It encodes CASSPHSPSKETQYF. The rearrangement links TRBV5-1 to TRBJ2-5; D ambiguous. Germline CDR1 is SGHRS and CDR2 is YFSETQ. This CDR3 comprises 15 residues. V gave up 7 bases and J gave up 3 bases, with 19 bases separating them.